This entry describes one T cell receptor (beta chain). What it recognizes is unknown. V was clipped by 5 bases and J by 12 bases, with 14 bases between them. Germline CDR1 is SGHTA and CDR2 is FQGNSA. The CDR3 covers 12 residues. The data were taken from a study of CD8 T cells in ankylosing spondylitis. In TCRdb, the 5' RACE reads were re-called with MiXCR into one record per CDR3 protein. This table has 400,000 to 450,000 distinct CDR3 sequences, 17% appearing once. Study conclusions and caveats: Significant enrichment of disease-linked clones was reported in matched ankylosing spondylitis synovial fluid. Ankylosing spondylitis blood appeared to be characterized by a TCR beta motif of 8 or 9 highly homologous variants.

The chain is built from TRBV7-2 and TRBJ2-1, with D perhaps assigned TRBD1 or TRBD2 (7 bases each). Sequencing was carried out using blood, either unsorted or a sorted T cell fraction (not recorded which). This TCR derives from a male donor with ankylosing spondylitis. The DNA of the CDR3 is TGTGCCAGCAGCGCGACAGGGAGGGTGCAGTTCTTC. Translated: CASSATGRVQFF.